These 4 T cell receptor beta chains originate from one sample sequenced in a study of blood T cell repertoires in COVID-19. TCRdb's copy holds only in-frame clones and misses some; the assay was immunoSEQ multiplex PCR. The sample shows 70,000 to 80,000 clones, about 80% of them seen only once. The material sequenced was peripheral blood. The receptors here all came from a man aged 45-65 years with acute or convalescent COVID-19.

The chain is built from TRBV5-4 and TRBJ2-1; 7 bases are shared with TRBD2. The CDR3 extends over 16 amino acids. Germline assignment: CDR1 SGHNT and CDR2 YYREEE (reference sequence). V dropped 0 bases and J dropped 2; count of bases not matched to a gene: 5. CDR3 DNA sequence: TGTGCCAGCAGCTTGGTCCTAGCGGAGACCTACAATGAGCAGTTCTTC. Translation gives CASSLVLAETYNEQFF.

The chain combines TRBV5-1 with TRBJ1-2; D may be TRBD1 (5 bases). Trimming removed 0 bases from V and 0 bases from J, with 15 bases in between. This CDR3 spans 17 amino acids. Per the germline V gene, CDR1 is SGHRS and CDR2 is YFSETQ. CDR3 residues: CASSLAHAGGANYGYTF. As DNA, the CDR3 is TGCGCCAGCAGCTTGGCCCACGCGGGGGGAGCTAACTATGGCTACACCTTC.

The chain recombines TRBV29-1 with TRBJ1-1; 8 nucleotides agree with TRBD1. V lost 6 bases, J lost 4 bases, and 7 bases stayed unmatched. Germline V gene data show CDR1 as SQVTM and CDR2 as ANQGSEA. This CDR3 region has 13 residues. CDR3 sequence (DNA): TGCAGCGTACCGACAGGGGACAGCACTGAAGCTTTCTTT. Protein: CSVPTGDSTEAFF.

The chain joins TRBV15 to TRBJ2-1, with D possibly being TRBD2 (5 bases). Between the trimmed V and J ends, which lost 0 bases and 1 base, there was a span of 10 bases. This CDR3 region has 16 residues. Looked up from germline, CDR1 is LNHNV and CDR2 is YYDKDF (reference sequence). CDR3 loop: CATSRDLEVSYNEQFF. The DNA of the CDR3 is TGTGCCACCAGCAGAGACTTGGAGGTTTCCTACAATGAGCAGTTCTTC.